The entry below gives a single T cell receptor beta chain sequence along with its context. Its antigen is as yet unknown. The CDR3 is 16 amino acids. Germline-derived CDR1 and CDR2 are SGHRS and YFSETQ. The germline V and J ends were trimmed by 0 bases and 4 bases, with 14 bases remaining between them. This entry is derived from a study of shared clonotypes between healthy human individuals. Study-wide findings and caveats: In contrast to clonotypes shared by all four donors, non-shared clonotypes had lower generation probabilities.

All donors qualified as healthy HIV-negative adults and had experienced no recent acute infections or vaccinations. Only Caucasian adults living in Nashville, Tennessee served as donors. Sequencing was performed with immunoSEQ multiplex PCR; in TCRdb, only in-frame clones are kept and a portion is missing. In the table there are 2 million to 2.5 million clones, around 95% of which are singletons. This TCR was sampled from a man between 18 and 29 years old in good health. This sequence joins TRBV5-1 and TRBJ2-1; unclear D gene. Sequencing used naive CD4+ T cells sorted from blood. Subset defined: CD45RA+ positively selected. This CDR3 reads CASSLVGMSLYNEQFF. The CDR3 DNA reads as TGCGCCAGCAGCTTGGTGGGAATGAGCCTATACAATGAGCAGTTCTTC.